The source of this T cell receptor beta chain is a study of control samples from healthy donors and cancer patients. Sequenced by immunoSEQ multiplex PCR; TCRdb stores in-frame clones only, minus some. The sample lists 70,000 to 75,000 clones, roughly 93% occurring once. J gave up 8 bases and V 4 bases, and 5 bases lay outside the gene matches. Per the germline V gene, CDR1 is SGHRS and CDR2 is YFSETQ. There are 12 residues in the CDR3. This clonotype was sampled from a woman aged 30 to 39 in good health. Sequencing used blood. V gene TRBV5-1 combines with J gene TRBJ1-2; 7 bases are shared with TRBD1. The CDR3 loop reads CASSQTGDGYTF. The CDR3 nucleotides read TGCGCCAGCAGCCAAACAGGGGACGGCTACACCTTC.